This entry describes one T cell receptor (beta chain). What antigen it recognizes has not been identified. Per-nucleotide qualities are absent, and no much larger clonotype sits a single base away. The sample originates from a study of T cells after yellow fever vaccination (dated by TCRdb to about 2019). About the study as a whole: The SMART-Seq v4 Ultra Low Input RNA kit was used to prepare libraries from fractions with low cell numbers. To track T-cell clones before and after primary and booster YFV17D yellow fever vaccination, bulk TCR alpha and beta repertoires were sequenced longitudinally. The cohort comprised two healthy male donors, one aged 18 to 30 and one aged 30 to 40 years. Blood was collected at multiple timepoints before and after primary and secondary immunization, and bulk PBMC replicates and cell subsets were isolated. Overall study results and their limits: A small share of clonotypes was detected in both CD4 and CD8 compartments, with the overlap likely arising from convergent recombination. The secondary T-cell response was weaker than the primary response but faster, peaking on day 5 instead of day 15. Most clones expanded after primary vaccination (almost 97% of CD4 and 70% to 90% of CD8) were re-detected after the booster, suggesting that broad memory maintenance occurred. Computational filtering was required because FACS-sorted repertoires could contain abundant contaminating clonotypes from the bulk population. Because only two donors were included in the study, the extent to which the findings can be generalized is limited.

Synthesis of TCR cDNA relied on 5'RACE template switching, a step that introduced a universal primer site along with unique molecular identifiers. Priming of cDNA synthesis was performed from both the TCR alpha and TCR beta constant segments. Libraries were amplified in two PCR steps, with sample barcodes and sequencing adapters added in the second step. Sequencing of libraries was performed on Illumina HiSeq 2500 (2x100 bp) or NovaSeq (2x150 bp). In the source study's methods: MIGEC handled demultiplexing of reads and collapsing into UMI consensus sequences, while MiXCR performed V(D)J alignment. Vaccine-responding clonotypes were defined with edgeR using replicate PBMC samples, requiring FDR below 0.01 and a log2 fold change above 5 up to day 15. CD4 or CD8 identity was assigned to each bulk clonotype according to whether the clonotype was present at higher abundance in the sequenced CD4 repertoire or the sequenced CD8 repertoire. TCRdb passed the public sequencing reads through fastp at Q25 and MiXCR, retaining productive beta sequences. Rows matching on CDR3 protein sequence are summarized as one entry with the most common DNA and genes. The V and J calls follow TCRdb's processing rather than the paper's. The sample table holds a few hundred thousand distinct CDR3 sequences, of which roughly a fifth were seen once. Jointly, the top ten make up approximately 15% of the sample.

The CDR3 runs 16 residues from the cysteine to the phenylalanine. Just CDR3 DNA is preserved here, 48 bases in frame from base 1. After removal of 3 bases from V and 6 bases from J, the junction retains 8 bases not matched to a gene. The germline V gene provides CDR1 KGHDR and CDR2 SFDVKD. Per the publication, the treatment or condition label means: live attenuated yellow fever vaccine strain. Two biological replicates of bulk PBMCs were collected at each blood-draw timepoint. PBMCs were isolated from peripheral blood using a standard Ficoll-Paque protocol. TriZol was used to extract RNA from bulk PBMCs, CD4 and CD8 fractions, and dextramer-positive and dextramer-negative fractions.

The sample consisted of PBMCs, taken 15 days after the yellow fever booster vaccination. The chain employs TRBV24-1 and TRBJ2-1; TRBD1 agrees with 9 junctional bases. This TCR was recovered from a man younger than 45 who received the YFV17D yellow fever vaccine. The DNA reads TGTGCCACCAGTGATCTCGGGACAGGGAAGGTCAATGAGCAGTTCTTC. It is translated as CATSDLGTGKVNEQFF.